The 12 T cell receptor beta chains below come from one sample, sequenced in a study of T cells in women clearing cervical HPV infection. Generated by immunoSEQ multiplex PCR, the TCRdb table keeps only in-frame clones and is missing some. The table for this sample gives tens of thousands of clones. Specimen: blood buffy coat. These TCRs come from a woman aged 18 to 75 with a cervical HPV16 infection that either progressed to CIN3+ or cleared (not recorded which).

About this clone: The read terminates 3 residues before the CDR3 end, so the remaining end is supplied by the germline J gene. The chain employs TRBV6-8 and TRBJ2-7; maybe TRBD2 (6 bases). Germline V gene data show CDR1 as MNHGY and CDR2 as SAAAGT. Deletions cut 0 bases from V and 5 bases from J, with 17 bases between. The CDR3 contains 16 residues. The CDR3 DNA, read in part, is TGTGCCAGCAGTTACTCGTCCCAGCGGGTACCGAACGAG. It specifies CASSYSSQRVPNE. The CDR3 reads in full as CASSYSSQRVPNEQYF.

As concerns this clone: Read data end 3 residues before the CDR3 end; the end is taken from the germline J gene. The chain couples TRBV24-1 to TRBJ1-2, with TRBD1 matching 7 bases. CDR3 length equals 13 residues. Germline values: CDR1 KGHDR, CDR2 SFDVKD. With 9 bases clipped from V and 7 bases from J, the junction kept 10 bases outside the gene matches. The CDR3 DNA, read in part, is TGTGCCACCCGCCGAACAGGGGCGGGTGGC. Translation gives CATRRTGAGG. The CDR3 in its entirety is CATRRTGAGGYTF.

In the case of this clone: The read comes to an end 3 residues before the CDR3 does, leaving the germline J gene to fill in the end. V gene TRBV11-2 combines with J gene TRBJ1-2; D gene ambiguous. Germline loops: CDR1 SGHAT, CDR2 FQNNGV. The CDR3 spans 13 residues. CDR3 bases read: TGTGCCAGCAGCTTATCCCAGGTGGGCGGC. Its translation: CASSLSQVGG. The CDR3, in full, reads CASSLSQVGGYTF.

Worth noting for this clone: The CDR3 goes on 3 residues after the read ends, and that part is filled in from the germline J gene. V and J are TRBV5-1 and TRBJ1-1, with 10 bases matching TRBD1. Germline V lookup: CDR1 SGHRS, CDR2 YFSETQ. V shed 3 bases and J 2 bases; nucleotides not matched to a gene: 1. CDR3 size: 14 residues. The CDR3 DNA, read in part, is TGCGCCAGCAGCTCGACAGGGGGCAACACTGAA. It yields the protein CASSSTGGNTE. The full CDR3 protein is CASSSTGGNTEAFF.

Notes on this clone: A read error may produce the germline difference seen at one junction end. The read finishes 3 residues shy of the CDR3 end, and the germline J gene is used to complete it. The chain couples TRBV7-8 to TRBJ1-1, with TRBD1 matching 7 bases. This CDR3 comprises 13 residues. In germline, CDR1 is SGHVS, CDR2 FQNEAQ. This CDR3 is CDSSLIRGQEAFF. Incomplete CDR3 DNA: TGTGACAGCAGCTTAATCAGGGGACAGGAA.

CDR3 DNA, as far as it was read: TGCGCCAGCAGCCCGGGGACTAGCGGGCCCACAGATACG. Its protein product is CASSPGTSGPTDT. From start to end, the CDR3 is CASSPGTSGPTDTQYF. This chain joins TRBV5-1 and TRBJ2-3; 12 nucleotides align to TRBD2. The missing CDR3 end, 3 residues past where the read stops, is filled in from the germline J gene. J gave up 2 bases and V 4 bases, and 5 bases lay outside the gene matches. CDR1 and CDR2 from the germline V gene are SGHRS and YFSETQ. The CDR3 runs to 16 residues.

A remark on this clone: The CDR3 end falls 3 residues outside the read, so it is completed with the germline J gene. The chain couples TRBV6-2 or TRBV6-3 to TRBJ1-1; the D gene is possibly TRBD1 (5 bases). The V and J ends lost 6 bases and 4 bases respectively, with 15 bases between them. The CDR3 runs 14 residues. The V gene's germline CDR1 is MNHEY and CDR2 SVGEGT. The sequenced CDR3 bases are TGTGCCAGCAGCACTGACCAGGGTTTCACTGAA. This gives the protein CASSTDQGFTE. The full-length CDR3 reads as CASSTDQGFTEAFF.

As for this clone: The read terminates 3 residues ahead of where the CDR3 ends, so the germline J gene completes it. The chain employs TRBV20-1 and TRBJ2-3; no reliable D call. Germline V gives CDR1 DFQATT, CDR2 SNEGSKA (reference sequence). The CDR3 length is 12 residues. V was cut by 5 bases and J by 7 bases, with 13 bases left in between. The CDR3 here is CSASRLLHTQYF. The CDR3 DNA, read in part, is TGCAGTGCTTCCCGACTTCTGCATACG.

On this clone: The CDR3 end is not reached by the read, which stops 3 residues before it; the germline J gene fills it in. The J gene is TRBJ2-7, the V gene TRBV6-1, with D unclear. This CDR3 comprises 11 residues. Deletions cut 4 bases from V and 4 bases from J, with 5 bases between. Germline assignment: CDR1 MNHNS and CDR2 SASEGT. The CDR3 spells CASSVLYEQYF. Incomplete CDR3 DNA: TGTGCCAGCAGTGTATTGTACGAG.

As regards this clone: Sequencing ends 3 residues short of the CDR3 end; the germline J gene provides the rest. The J gene is TRBJ2-5, the V gene TRBV2; the match to TRBD2 covers 8 bases. V gave up 8 bases and J gave up 1 base; unmatched junction bases: 9. The CDR3 is 15 amino acids. CDR1 and CDR2 from the germline V gene are SNHLY and FYNNEI. CDR3 bases read: TGTGCCAGCCGAGGAATAGCGGGGTCCCAAGAGACC. Protein sequence: CASRGIAGSQET. The entire CDR3 is CASRGIAGSQETQYF.

As to this clone: The observed sequence ends 3 residues before the CDR3 terminus, with the missing tail filled in from the germline J gene. This sequence joins TRBV5-1 and TRBJ2-2; 10 nucleotides align to TRBD2. Losses at the gene ends were 4 bases for V and 5 bases for J; bases not matched to a gene: 5. The CDR3 contains 15 residues. Germline V CDR1 and CDR2: SGHRS, YFSETQ. The part of the CDR3 DNA that was read is TGCGCCAGCAGCCTAGCGGGAGTGAGGACCGGGGAG. Protein sequence: CASSLAGVRTGE. The full-length CDR3 reads as CASSLAGVRTGELFF.

The DNA read from the CDR3 is TGTGCCAGCAGCCAACGAAGGGCTGAA. This codes for CASSQRRAE. The full CDR3 reads CASSQRRAEAFF. This chain connects TRBV7-2 to TRBJ1-1; no reliable D call. From the germline J gene comes the end of the CDR3, since the read stops 3 residues before it. V lost 5 bases, J lost 6 bases, and 10 bases lay in between. This CDR3 contains 12 residues. From germline, CDR1 is SGHTA and CDR2 FQGNSA.